The rows below give T cell receptor beta chains drawn from one sample of a study of blood T cell repertoires in COVID-19. Sequencing was performed with immunoSEQ multiplex PCR; in TCRdb, only in-frame clones are kept and a portion is missing. Of nearly 300,000 clones detected, over 85% appear once; the ten largest clones hold roughly 2.9%. Material: PBMCs or T cells enriched from blood (not recorded which). Receptor source: a woman between 50 and 59 years old who had been exposed to COVID-19. CDR3s leave out the opening cysteine and the closing phenylalanine or tryptophan.

TRBV4-1	TRBJ1-5	11	ASSQASHQPQH
TRBV30	TRBJ1-2	11	ACQTGFYYGYT
TRBV19	TRBJ1-6	13	ASSIDRAANSPLH
TRBV28	TRBJ2-3	14	ASMGGVGWSTDTQY
TRBV30	TRBJ2-3	13	AWSAGQAITDTQY
TRBV9	TRBJ1-2	11	ASSVGGRGGYT
TRBV10-3	TRBJ1-5	14	AISEGGTGANQPQH
TRBV4-2	TRBJ1-2	13	ASSQELDRAYGYT
TRBV6-5	TRBJ2-5	13	ASSPRGYRDETQY
TRBV25-1	TRBJ1-2	12	ASSVRDTNYGYT
TRBV5-6	TRBJ2-3	11	ASITSGTDTQY
TRBV20-1	TRBJ2-1	9	SADVAGEQF
TRBV6-1	TRBJ2-7	10	ASSESRYEQY
TRBV5-1	TRBJ2-2	13	ASSFGTYSTGELF